The subject of this entry is one T cell receptor (beta chain). What it binds is unknown. A much larger clone differs by one base, so this may be a read error. This specimen comes from a study of breast tumors, draining lymph nodes, adjacent tissues. In TCRdb, the multiplex PCR reads were re-called with MiXCR into one record per CDR3 protein. The top ten clones hold around 2.7% of a sample with approximately 130,000 distinct CDR3 sequences, more than 20% of them seen once. Breast cancer patients provided tissue from their axillary draining lymph nodes. Points from the study as a whole: Compared with basal-like, luminal-like tumors shared significantly more repertoire with nontumor tissue. Tumor T cell lymph node origin was a supported hypothesis, not proven. Compared with lymph nodes, tumors were less diverse; compared with nontumor tissue, more. Most tumor T cells seemingly derive from lymph node, then expand in tumor.

The TCR originated in a female donor with breast cancer. Some clones in this sample may be carry-over from other donors' samples. Sequencing was performed on axillary lymph node tissue.

The CDR3: CASSMGLAGAYGQYF. The CDR3 region has the DNA TGTGCCAGCTCAATGGGACTAGCGGGAGCCTACGGGCAGTACTTC. The gene calls are TRBV18 and TRBJ2-7, with 14 positions matching TRBD2. This CDR3 comprises 15 residues. The germline CDR1 and CDR2 sequences are KGHSH and LQKENI.